This passage covers 12 T cell receptor beta chains from one sample sequenced in a study of vaccination and CD4 T cells after COVID-19. These TCRs' antigens remain unknown. Time point reported: late sampling 161 to 241 days after vaccination in three convalescent patients. Specified treatment: roughly ten-day PBMC culture with coronavirus spike peptide pools or control peptides (ViraFEST assay). An Oncomine TCR Beta short-read assay was used to sequence the DNA from cultured CD4+ T cells. TCRdb fed the PCR reads into MiXCR, producing one record per CDR3 protein. The data show under 20,000 distinct CDR3 sequences, around 40% seen once. This material consisted of CD4+ T cells from blood, cultured in vitro, taken about 7 months after SARS-CoV-2 vaccination. These receptors were collected from a human donor who had recovered from COVID-19.

The V and J genes are TRBV19 and TRBJ2-3; perhaps D is TRBD1 or TRBD2 (5 bases each). V gave up 4 bases and J gave up 2 bases, with 19 bases separating them. The CDR3 consists of 17 residues. Germline-derived CDR1 and CDR2 are LNHDA and SQIVND (reference sequence). CDR3 sequence (DNA): TGTGCCAGTAGTACCCGTAGTAGGGGACCTCTCACAGATACGCAGTATTTT. This translates into CASSTRSRGPLTDTQYF.

V gene TRBV6-1 combines with J gene TRBJ2-3; D might be TRBD2 (5 bases). The germline gives CDR1 MNHNS, CDR2 SASEGT. V was shortened by 6 bases and J by 0 bases, with 10 bases between the two germline ends. The CDR3 loop spans 14 amino acids. The CDR3 DNA is TGTGCCAGCAGGAGCGGTTCTAGCACAGATACGCAGTATTTT. Translated: CASRSGSSTDTQYF.

This clonotype occurred once. The chain combines TRBV11-3 with TRBJ2-3; TRBD1 matches at 7 bases. The CDR3 has 16 amino acids. The trim removed 5 bases at V and 0 bases at J, leaving 8 bases unmatched. CDR1 and CDR2 from the germline V gene are SGHNT and YENEEA. This chain's CDR3 is CASSPGQVVSTDTQYF. In DNA, the CDR3 is TGTGCCAGCAGCCCTGGACAGGTGGTTAGCACAGATACGCAGTATTTT.

The chain employs TRBV6-5 and TRBJ2-2; no clear D gene. The CDR3 sequence is 12 residues long. The ends were cut back, 4 bases at V and 3 bases at J, with 3 bases in the middle. CDR1 is MNHEY, CDR2 SVGAGI, per germline. CDR3 DNA sequence: TGTGCCAGCAGTTCCGACACCGGGGAGCTGTTTTTT. Translated: CASSSDTGELFF.

This rearrangement joins TRBV6-5 to TRBJ1-5; TRBD1 is a possible D gene (5 bases). The germline V gene has CDR1 MNHEY and CDR2 SVGAGI. The V gene lost 0 bases and the J gene lost 5 bases, with 8 bases spanning the gap. CDR3 length: 14 residues. CDR3 region: CASSYSRAYQPQHF. The CDR3 DNA is TGTGCCAGCAGTTACTCCAGGGCGTATCAGCCCCAGCATTTT.

The J gene is TRBJ2-2, the V gene TRBV20-1; 10 bases line up with TRBD1. The V gene end was trimmed by 6 bases and the J gene end by 6 bases; junction bases not matched to a gene: 10. Germline assignment: CDR1 DFQATT and CDR2 SNEGSKA (reference sequence). The length of the CDR3 is 15 residues. The CDR3 sequence is CSAYLLGQGAGELFF. DNA of the CDR3: TGCAGTGCCTACCTTCTCGGACAGGGGGCCGGGGAGCTGTTTTTT.

In this sample, this clonotype turned up a few times. The chain joins TRBV7-2 to TRBJ2-5; D remains ambiguous. This CDR3 has 12 residues. Germline CDR1 SGHTA, CDR2 FQGNSA. V shed 5 bases and J shed 4 bases, with 8 bases lying between them. CDR3 protein: CASSPNRETQYF. The CDR3 DNA reads as TGTGCCAGCAGCCCAAACCGAGAGACCCAGTACTTC. The full variable domain, rest sourced from reference TRBV7-2 and TRBJ2-5, is GAGVSQSPSNKVTEKGKDVELRCDPISGHTALYWYRQSLGQGLEFLIYFQGNSAPDKSGLPSDRFSAERTGGSVSTLTIQRTQQEDSAVYLCASSPNRETQYFGPGTRLLVL.

The rearrangement joins TRBV29-1 to TRBJ2-7; TRBD2 aligns across 12 bases. CDR3 length: 15 amino acids. CDR1 and CDR2 from the germline V gene are SQVTM and ANQGSEA. V lost 3 bases, J lost 2 bases, and 5 bases stayed unmatched. CDR3 in DNA: TGCAGCGTTGAGTTCCCTAGCGGGAGGGCCTACGAGCAGTACTTC. It codes for CSVEFPSGRAYEQYF.

As concerns this clonotype: One end of the junction varies from germline; a read error may be responsible. The chain combines TRBV28 with TRBJ2-7, with D maybe TRBD1 (6 bases). The CDR3 is 13 amino acids. CDR1 and CDR2 (germline): MDHEN, SYDVKM. CDR3 nucleotides: TGTGCCAGCAGCCGACAGGCCGTATACGGGCAGTACTTC. This encodes CASSRQAVYGQYF. Supplemented by reference TRBV28 and TRBJ2-7, the full variable domain reads DVKVTQSSRYLVKRTGEKVFLECVQDMDHENMFWYRQDPGLGLRLIYFSYDVKMKEKGDIPEGYSVSREKKERFSLILESASTNQTSMYLCASSRQAVYGQYFGPGTRLTVT.

This clonotype has only a few counts. The genes are TRBV7-3 and TRBJ1-1; D may be TRBD1 (6 bases). Trimming left V 6 bases short and J 1 base short, with 9 bases between. The germline V gene encodes CDR1 SGHTA and CDR2 FQGTGA. CDR3 length: 13 residues. The CDR3 reads CASRSGQNTEAFF. Here the CDR3 DNA reads TGTGCCAGCAGGTCGGGACAGAACACTGAAGCTTTCTTT.

This chain links TRBV24-1 with TRBJ2-2; D is possibly TRBD1 (5 bases). The germline gives CDR1 KGHDR, CDR2 SFDVKD. The V end was cut by 6 bases, the J end by 4 bases, with 11 bases between. This CDR3 is 14 amino acids long. For the CDR3, the DNA is TGTGCCACCAGTCCGCAGGGCACCACCGGGGAGCTGTTTTTT. This gives the protein CATSPQGTTGELFF.

This clonotype is classed as hyperexpanded (1% or more). The V gene is TRBV6-1, the J gene TRBJ1-2, with a possible D match to TRBD1 (5 bases). Germline CDR1 MNHNS, CDR2 SASEGT. V was trimmed by 7 bases and J by 3 bases, leaving 6 bases between them. The CDR3 sequence is 11 residues long. This CDR3 is CASKGDYGYTF. CDR3 DNA: TGTGCCAGCAAAGGGGACTATGGCTACACCTTC.